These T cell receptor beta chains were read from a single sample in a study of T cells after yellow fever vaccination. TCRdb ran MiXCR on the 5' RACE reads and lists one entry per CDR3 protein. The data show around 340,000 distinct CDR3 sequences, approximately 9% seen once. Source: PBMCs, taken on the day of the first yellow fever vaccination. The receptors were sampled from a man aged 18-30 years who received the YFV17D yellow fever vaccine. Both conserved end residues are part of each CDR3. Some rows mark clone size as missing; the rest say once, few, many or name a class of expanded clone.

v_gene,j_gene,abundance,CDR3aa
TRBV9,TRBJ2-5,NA,CASSPVETTRGTQYF
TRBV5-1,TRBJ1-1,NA,CASAELGAGGTEAFF
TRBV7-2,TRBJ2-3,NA,CASKAGGGHTQYF
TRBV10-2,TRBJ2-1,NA,CASSESRLSSYNEQFF
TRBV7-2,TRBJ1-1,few,CASSPANTEAFF
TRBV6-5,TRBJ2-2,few,CASSFRGGWSGELFF
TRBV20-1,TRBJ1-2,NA,CSATLQGWGYTF
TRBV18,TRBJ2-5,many,CASSPPAAQETQYF
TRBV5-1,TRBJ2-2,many,CASSLFGTGELFF
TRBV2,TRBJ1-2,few,CASRAGVTHGYTF
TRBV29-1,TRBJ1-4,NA,CSVESGGPEKLFF
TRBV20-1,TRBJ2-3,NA,CSAKTRTSGLLDTQYF
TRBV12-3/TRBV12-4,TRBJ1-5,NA,CASSQSGGGGPQHF
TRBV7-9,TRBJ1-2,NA,CASEPYSNYGYTF
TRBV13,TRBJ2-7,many,CASSGGTGNYEQYF
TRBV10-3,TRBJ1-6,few,CAISESLGQNSPLHF
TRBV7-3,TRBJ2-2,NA,CASSPRTATGEQFF
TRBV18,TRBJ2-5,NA,CASSPIYGERETQYF
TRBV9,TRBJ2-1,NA,CASSVASNNEQFF
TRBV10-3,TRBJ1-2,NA,CAISGHRGLMVRTAYFYGYTF
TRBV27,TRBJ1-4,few,CASREDRSNEKLFF
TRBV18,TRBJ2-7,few,CASSISDRYEQYF
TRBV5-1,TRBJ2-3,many,CASSLATGPDTQYF
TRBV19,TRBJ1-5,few,CASSYRDSNQPQHF
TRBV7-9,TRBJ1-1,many,CASSLPEGLNTEAFF
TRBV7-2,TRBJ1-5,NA,CASSLVGCCNQPQHF
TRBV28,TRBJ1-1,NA,CASNPGGRVTEAFF